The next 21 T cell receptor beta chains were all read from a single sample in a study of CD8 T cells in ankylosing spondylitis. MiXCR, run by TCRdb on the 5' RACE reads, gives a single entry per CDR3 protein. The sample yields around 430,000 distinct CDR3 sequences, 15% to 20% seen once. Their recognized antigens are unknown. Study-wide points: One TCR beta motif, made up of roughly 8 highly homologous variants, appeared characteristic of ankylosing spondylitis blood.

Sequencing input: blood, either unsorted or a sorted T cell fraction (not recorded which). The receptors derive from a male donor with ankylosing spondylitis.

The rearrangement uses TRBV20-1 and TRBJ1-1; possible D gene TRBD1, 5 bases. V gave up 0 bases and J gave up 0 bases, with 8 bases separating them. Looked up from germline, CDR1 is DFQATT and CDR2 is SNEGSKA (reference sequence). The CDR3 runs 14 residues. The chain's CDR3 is CSAREGTVNTEAFF. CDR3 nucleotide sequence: TGCAGTGCTAGAGAGGGGACGGTGAACACTGAAGCTTTCTTT.

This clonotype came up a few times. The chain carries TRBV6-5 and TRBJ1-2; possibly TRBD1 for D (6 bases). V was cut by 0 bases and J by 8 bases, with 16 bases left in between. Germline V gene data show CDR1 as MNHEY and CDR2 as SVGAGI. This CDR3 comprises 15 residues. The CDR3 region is CASSYSKGGNGGYTF. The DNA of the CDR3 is TGTGCCAGCAGTTACTCAAAAGGGGGGAATGGGGGCTACACCTTC.

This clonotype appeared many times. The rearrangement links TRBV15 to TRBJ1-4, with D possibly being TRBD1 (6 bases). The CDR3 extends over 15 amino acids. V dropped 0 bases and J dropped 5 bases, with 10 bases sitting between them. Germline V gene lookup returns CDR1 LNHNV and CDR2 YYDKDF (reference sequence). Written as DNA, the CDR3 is TGTGCCACCAGCAGAGACGGACAGAAAAATGAAAAACTGTTTTTT. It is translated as CATSRDGQKNEKLFF.

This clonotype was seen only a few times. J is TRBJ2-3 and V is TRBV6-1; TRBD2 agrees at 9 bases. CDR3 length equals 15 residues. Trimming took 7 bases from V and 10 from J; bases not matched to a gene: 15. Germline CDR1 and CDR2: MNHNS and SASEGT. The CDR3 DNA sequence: TGTGCCAGCACCAATAGCGGGGGCCCCGCGGGGGCGCAGTATTTT. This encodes CASTNSGGPAGAQYF.

CDR3 nucleotide sequence: TGTGCCAGCAGGGACGTGGCCTTAGCTTTCTTT. This codes for CASRDVALAFF. The rearrangement joins TRBV6-1 to TRBJ1-1, with no clear D. Germline CDR1 is MNHNS and CDR2 is SASEGT. Between the trimmed V and J ends, which lost 6 bases and 10 bases, there was a span of 12 bases. CDR3 length equals 11 residues.

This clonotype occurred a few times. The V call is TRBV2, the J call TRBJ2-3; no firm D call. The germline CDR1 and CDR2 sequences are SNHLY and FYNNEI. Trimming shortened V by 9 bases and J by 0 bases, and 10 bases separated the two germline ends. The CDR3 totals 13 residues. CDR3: CASRRPSTDTQYF. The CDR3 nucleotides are TGTGCCAGTCGACGGCCTAGCACAGATACGCAGTATTTT.

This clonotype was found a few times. Written as DNA, the CDR3 is TGCGCCAGCAGTACTAGTTTCTACGGTACAGATACGCAGTATTTT. It codes for CASSTSFYGTDTQYF. The rearrangement links TRBV5-1 to TRBJ2-3, with D tentatively TRBD2 (5 bases). The V end lost 5 bases, the J end lost 3 bases, and 16 bases lay between the germline ends. The germline gives CDR1 SGHRS, CDR2 YFSETQ. There are 15 residues in the CDR3.

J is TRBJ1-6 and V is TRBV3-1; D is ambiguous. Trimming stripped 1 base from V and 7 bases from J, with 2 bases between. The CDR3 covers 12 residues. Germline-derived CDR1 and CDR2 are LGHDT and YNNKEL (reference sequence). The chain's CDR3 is CASSQGNSPLHF. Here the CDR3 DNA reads TGTGCCAGCAGCCAAGGGAATTCACCCCTCCACTTT. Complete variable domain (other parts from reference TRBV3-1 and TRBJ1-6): DTAVSQTPKYLVTQMGNDKSIKCEQNLGHDTMYWYKQDSKKFLKIMFSYNNKELIINETVPNRFSPKSPDKAHLNLHINSLELGDSAVYFCASSQGNSPLHFGNGTRLTVT.

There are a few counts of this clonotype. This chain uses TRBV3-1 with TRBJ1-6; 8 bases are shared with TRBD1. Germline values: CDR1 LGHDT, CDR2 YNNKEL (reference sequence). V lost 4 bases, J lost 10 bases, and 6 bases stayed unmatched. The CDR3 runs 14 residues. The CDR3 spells CASSRDGQGSPLHF. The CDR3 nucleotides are TGTGCCAGCAGCCGCGACGGACAGGGCTCACCCCTCCACTTT.

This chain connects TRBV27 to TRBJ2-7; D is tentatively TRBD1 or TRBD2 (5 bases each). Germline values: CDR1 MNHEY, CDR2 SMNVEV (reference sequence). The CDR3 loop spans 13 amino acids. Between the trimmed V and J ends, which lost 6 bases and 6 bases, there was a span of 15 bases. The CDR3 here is CASSLLGESEQYF. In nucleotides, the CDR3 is TGTGCCAGCAGCCTTCTGGGGGAATCCGAGCAGTACTTC.

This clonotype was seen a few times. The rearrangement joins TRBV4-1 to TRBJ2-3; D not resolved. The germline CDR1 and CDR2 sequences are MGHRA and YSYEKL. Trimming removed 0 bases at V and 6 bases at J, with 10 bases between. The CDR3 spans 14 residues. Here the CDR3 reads CASSQERPGDTQYF. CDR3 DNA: TGCGCCAGCAGCCAAGAACGGCCCGGGGATACGCAGTATTTT.

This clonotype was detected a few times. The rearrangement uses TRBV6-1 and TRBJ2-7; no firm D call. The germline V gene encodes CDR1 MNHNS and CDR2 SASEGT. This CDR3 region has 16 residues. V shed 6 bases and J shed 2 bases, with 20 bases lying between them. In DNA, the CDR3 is TGTGCCAGCAGCGGTAAATTTGAGCCTATCGCCTACGAGCAGTACTTC. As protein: CASSGKFEPIAYEQYF.

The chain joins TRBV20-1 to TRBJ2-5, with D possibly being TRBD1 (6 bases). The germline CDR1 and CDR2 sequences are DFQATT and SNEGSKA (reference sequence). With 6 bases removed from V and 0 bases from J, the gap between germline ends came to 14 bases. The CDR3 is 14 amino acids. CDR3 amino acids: CSAPGQYNQETQYF. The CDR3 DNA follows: TGCAGTGCACCCGGACAGTATAACCAAGAGACCCAGTACTTC.

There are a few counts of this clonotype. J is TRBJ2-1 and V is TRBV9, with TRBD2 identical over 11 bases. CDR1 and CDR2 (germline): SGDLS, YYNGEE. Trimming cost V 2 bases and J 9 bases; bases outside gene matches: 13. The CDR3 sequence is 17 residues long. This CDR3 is CASSVRGFSGGAGEQFF. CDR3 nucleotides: TGTGCCAGCAGCGTGCGTGGGTTTAGCGGGGGGGCAGGTGAGCAGTTCTTC.

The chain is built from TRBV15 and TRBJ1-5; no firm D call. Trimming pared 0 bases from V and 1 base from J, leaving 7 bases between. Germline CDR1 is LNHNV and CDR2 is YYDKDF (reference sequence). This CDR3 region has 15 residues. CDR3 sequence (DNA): TGTGCCACCAGCAGAGAATTGTCCAGCAATCAGCCCCAGCATTTT. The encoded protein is CATSRELSSNQPQHF.

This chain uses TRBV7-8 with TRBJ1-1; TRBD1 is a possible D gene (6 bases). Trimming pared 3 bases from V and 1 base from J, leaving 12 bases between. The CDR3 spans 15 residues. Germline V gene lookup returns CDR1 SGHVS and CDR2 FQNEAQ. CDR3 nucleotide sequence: TGTGCCAGCAGCTTGGTTGCAGGGGCGAACACTGAAGCTTTCTTT. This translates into CASSLVAGANTEAFF. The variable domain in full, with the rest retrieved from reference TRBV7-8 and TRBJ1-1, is GAGVSQSPRYKVAKRGQDVALRCDPISGHVSLFWYQQALGQGPEFLTYFQNEAQLDKSGLPSDRFFAERPEGSVSTLKIQRTQQEDSAVYLCASSLVAGANTEAFFGQGTRLTVV.

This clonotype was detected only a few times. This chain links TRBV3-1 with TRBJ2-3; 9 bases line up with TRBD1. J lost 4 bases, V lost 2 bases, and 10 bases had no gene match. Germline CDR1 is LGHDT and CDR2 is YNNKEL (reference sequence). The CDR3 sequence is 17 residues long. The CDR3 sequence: CASSQTGTGYGADTQYF. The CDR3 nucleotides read TGTGCCAGCAGCCAAACCGGGACAGGGTACGGTGCAGATACGCAGTATTTT.

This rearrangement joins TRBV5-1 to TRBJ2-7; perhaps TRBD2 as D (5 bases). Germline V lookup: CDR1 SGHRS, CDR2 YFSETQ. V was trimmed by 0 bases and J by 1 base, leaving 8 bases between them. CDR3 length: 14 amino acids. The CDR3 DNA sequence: TGCGCCAGCAGCTTGGCCGGGGAATCCTACGAGCAGTACTTC. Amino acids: CASSLAGESYEQYF.

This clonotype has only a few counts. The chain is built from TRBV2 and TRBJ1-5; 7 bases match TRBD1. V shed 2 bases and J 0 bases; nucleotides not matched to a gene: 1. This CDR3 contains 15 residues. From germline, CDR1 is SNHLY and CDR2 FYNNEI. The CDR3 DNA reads TGTGCCAGCAGTGAAAGGGGGCTTAGCAATCAGCCCCAGCATTTT. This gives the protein CASSERGLSNQPQHF.

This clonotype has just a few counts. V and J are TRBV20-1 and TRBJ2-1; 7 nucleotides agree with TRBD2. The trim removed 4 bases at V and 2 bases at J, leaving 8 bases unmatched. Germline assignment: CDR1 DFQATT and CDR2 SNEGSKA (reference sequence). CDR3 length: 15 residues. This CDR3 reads CSANGAGETYNEQFF. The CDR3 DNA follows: TGCAGTGCTAATGGGGCGGGAGAGACCTACAATGAGCAGTTCTTC.

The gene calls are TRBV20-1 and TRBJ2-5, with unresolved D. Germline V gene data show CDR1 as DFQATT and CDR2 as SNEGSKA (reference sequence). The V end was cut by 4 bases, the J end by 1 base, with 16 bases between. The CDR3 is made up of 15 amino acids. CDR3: CSAKRSGELQETQYF. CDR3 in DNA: TGCAGTGCTAAGCGATCCGGAGAACTCCAAGAGACCCAGTACTTC.